This T cell receptor (beta chain) was recorded in a study of monozygotic twins with inflammatory bowel disease. The template-switching step introduced UMIs that carried a 6-nucleotide sample barcode. No DNA is given; TCRdb re-called the 5' RACE reads and lists each CDR3 protein once. This specimen shows over 150,000 distinct CDR3 sequences; the ten leading clones hold roughly 2.3%. Germline V gives CDR1 SGHNT, CDR2 YENEEA. The CDR3 has 12 residues. The receptor was isolated from a human donor with ulcerative colitis or Crohn's disease, or a healthy co-twin of an affected twin (not recorded which). This rearrangement joins TRBV11-3 to TRBJ1-4; absent DNA, TCRdb's TRBD1 call cannot be checked. Material for sequencing was blood. The CDR3 sequence is CASSLNREKLFF.